The 5 T cell receptor beta chains below come from one sample, sequenced in a study of T cell changes during pregnancy in multiple sclerosis. Sequencing used immunoSEQ multiplex PCR; TCRdb keeps in-frame clones, though not all of them. The sample has roughly 41,000 clones; roughly 90% are singletons. Source: CD8+ T cells from peripheral blood mononuclear cells, taken in the third trimester of pregnancy. Receptor source: a female donor with multiple sclerosis, enrolled in a pregnancy study.

This chain uses TRBV30 with TRBJ1-1, with 8 bases identical to TRBD1. Trimming removed 2 bases from V and 3 bases from J; junction bases left unmatched: 8. The CDR3 consists of 15 residues. Germline V gene lookup returns CDR1 GTSNPN and CDR2 SVGIG (reference sequence). The CDR3 DNA sequence: TGTGCCTGGAGTTCCTACAGGGGGTGGGACACTGAAGCTTTCTTT. Encoded protein: CAWSSYRGWDTEAFF. The whole variable domain, filled in from reference TRBV30 and TRBJ1-1, reads SQTIHQWPATLVQPVGSPLSLECTVEGTSNPNLYWYRQAAGRGLQLLFYSVGIGQISSEVPQNLSASRPQDRQFILSSKKLLLSDSGFYLCAWSSYRGWDTEAFFGQGTRLTVV.

The rearrangement uses TRBV15 and TRBJ2-2, with a tentative D call TRBD2 (5 bases). Germline V gene data show CDR1 as LNHNV and CDR2 as YYDKDF (reference sequence). This CDR3 spans 17 amino acids. The V and J ends lost 3 bases and 2 bases respectively, with 16 bases between them. CDR3 sequence (DNA): TGTGCCACCAGCAGGGAAACTAGGGATCTCAACACCGGGGAGCTGTTTTTT. Translated: CATSRETRDLNTGELFF. Full variable domain (outside the CDR3, taken from reference TRBV15 and TRBJ2-2): DAMVIQNPRYQVTQFGKPVTLSCSQTLNHNVMYWYQQKSSQAPKLLFHYYDKDFNNEADTPDNFQSRRPNTSFCFLDIRSPGLGDTAMYLCATSRETRDLNTGELFFGEGSRLTVL.

This clone was detected once. The chain couples TRBV27 to TRBJ2-7, with TRBD1 as a possible D gene (6 bases). Germline V CDR1 and CDR2: MNHEY, SMNVEV (reference sequence). Trimming removed 7 bases from V and 3 bases from J, with 16 bases in between. The CDR3 is 14 amino acids. The CDR3 sequence is CASKKERGNYEQYF. CDR3 in DNA: TGTGCCAGCAAAAAGGAAAGGGGGAACTACGAGCAGTACTTC.

This chain uses TRBV27 with TRBJ2-7, with D perhaps matching TRBD2 (6 bases). Germline V gene lookup returns CDR1 MNHEY and CDR2 SMNVEV (reference sequence). V was pared by 2 bases and J by 0 bases, with 8 bases between. This CDR3 comprises 14 residues. The CDR3 loop is CASSLAGSSYEQYF. The CDR3 DNA follows: TGTGCCAGCAGTTTAGCGGGGTCCTCCTACGAGCAGTACTTC.

This rearrangement joins TRBV7-6 to TRBJ2-3; TRBD2 agrees at 8 bases. Germline lookup yields CDR1 SGHVS and CDR2 FNYEAQ. The CDR3 is made up of 15 amino acids. V was pared by 3 bases and J by 0 bases, with 2 bases of the junction left unmatched. The CDR3 loop is CASSLLAGSTDTQYF. CDR3 DNA: TGTGCCAGCAGCTTGTTAGCGGGGAGCACAGATACGCAGTATTTT.